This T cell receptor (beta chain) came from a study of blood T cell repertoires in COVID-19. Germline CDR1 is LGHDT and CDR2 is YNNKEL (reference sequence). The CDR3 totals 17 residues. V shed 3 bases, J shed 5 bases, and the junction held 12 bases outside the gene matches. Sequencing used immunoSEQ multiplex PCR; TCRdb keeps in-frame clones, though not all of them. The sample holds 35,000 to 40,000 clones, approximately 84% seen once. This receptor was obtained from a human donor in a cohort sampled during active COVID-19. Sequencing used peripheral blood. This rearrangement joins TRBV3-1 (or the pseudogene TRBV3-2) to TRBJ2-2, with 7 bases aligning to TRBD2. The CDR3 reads CASSHSAGGSWTGELFF. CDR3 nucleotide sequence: TGTGCCAGCAGCCATTCGGCCGGGGGGAGTTGGACCGGGGAGCTGTTTTTT.